This T cell receptor (beta chain) was recovered during a study of T cells in Graves' hyperthyroidism and ophthalmopathy. Amplified regions were TCR beta CDR3 sequences from RNA transcripts. The primer set for the first-round RT-PCR of the TCR CDR3 was HTBI. From the multiplex PCR reads, TCRdb called clonotypes with MiXCR, one entry per CDR3 protein. The sample lists roughly 600,000 distinct CDR3 sequences, approximately 14% seen once, with around 12% in the top ten. The CDR3 length is 16 residues. Deletions cut 1 base from V and 0 bases from J, with 12 bases between. This clonotype was observed many times.

V is TRBV12-3 or TRBV12-4 and J is TRBJ1-1, with D unresolved. The sample was blood. This sequence was found in a woman aged 45-59 years with Graves' ophthalmopathy. CDR3 loop: CASSLEAVALNTEAFF. In DNA form, the CDR3 reads TGTGCCAGCAGTTTAGAGGCGGTGGCCCTGAACACTGAAGCTTTCTTT.